The 10 T cell receptor beta chains below come from one sample, sequenced in a study of CD8+CD57+ T cells in acquired aplastic anemia. Template material for TCR beta VDJ and CDR3 profiling consisted of genomic DNA. One entry per CDR3 protein, called by TCRdb with MiXCR from the reads. The sample consists of 350,000 to 450,000 distinct CDR3 sequences, 60% to 80% of them appearing once. Material: sorted CD4+, CD8+, or CD8+CD57+ T cells (not recorded which) from PBMCs. The source is a human donor in good health, serving as a control.

The gene calls are TRBV7-2 and TRBJ2-5; D might be TRBD1 (5 bases). The CDR3 is 14 amino acids. Per germline, CDR1 SGHTA and CDR2 FQGNSA. Deletions cut 6 bases from V and 5 bases from J, with 16 bases between. The CDR3 sequence is CASSGPTAHETQYF. CDR3 nucleotides: TGTGCCAGCAGTGGACCGACAGCGCATGAGACCCAGTACTTC. Together with reference TRBV7-2 and TRBJ2-5, the CDR3 gives the full variable domain: GAGVSQSPSNKVTEKGKDVELRCDPISGHTALYWYRQSLGQGLEFLIYFQGNSAPDKSGLPSDRFSAERTGGSVSTLTIQRTQQEDSAVYLCASSGPTAHETQYFGPGTRLLVL.

V and J are TRBV20-1 and TRBJ1-1, with 7 bases that match TRBD1. In germline, CDR1 is DFQATT, CDR2 SNEGSKA (reference sequence). The CDR3 covers 13 residues. V trimming: 6 bases; J trimming: 0 bases; junction bases outside the gene matches: 4. CDR3 residues: CSAADRMNTEAFF. For the CDR3, the DNA is TGCAGTGCAGCGGACAGGATGAACACTGAAGCTTTCTTT.

The chain joins TRBV7-2 to TRBJ2-1; D remains unclear. Trimming cost V 5 bases and J 15 bases, with 26 bases left between them. This CDR3 is built from 15 residues. The germline V gene encodes CDR1 SGHTA and CDR2 FQGNSA. In nucleotides, the CDR3 is TGTGCCAGCAGCCCGGTCAGGACGCACTATGGCTACACGTTCTTC. Protein product: CASSPVRTHYGYTFF.

This chain uses TRBV5-1 with TRBJ2-7; 8 bases agree with TRBD1. CDR3 length: 15 residues. V trimming: 2 bases; J trimming: 7 bases; junction bases outside the gene matches: 11. Germline values: CDR1 SGHRS, CDR2 YFSETQ. CDR3 protein: CASSFVPGQEGEQYF. In nucleotides, the CDR3 is TGCGCCAGCAGCTTCGTTCCGGGACAGGAAGGGGAGCAGTACTTC.

The rearrangement joins TRBV10-2 to TRBJ2-1; D is perhaps TRBD2 (5 bases). Trimming removed 2 bases from V and 4 bases from J, with 6 bases in between. The germline CDR1 and CDR2 sequences are WSHSY and SAAADI. The CDR3 has 13 residues. This CDR3 reads CASSEGLYNEQFF. The DNA of the CDR3 is TGCGCCAGCAGTGAGGGACTTTACAATGAGCAGTTCTTC.

The J gene is TRBJ2-3, the V gene TRBV9, with no clear D. Trimming took off 0 bases at V and 9 bases at J, with 20 bases between the two ends. Germline assignment: CDR1 SGDLS and CDR2 YYNGEE. The CDR3 has 16 residues. As DNA, the CDR3 is TGTGCCAGCAGCGTAGTCATGGCTTCACCCCTCGACACGCAGTATTTT. This sequence encodes CASSVVMASPLDTQYF.

This clonotype has ten or more counts. The V gene is TRBV2, the J gene TRBJ1-3; no clear D. The V gene lost 6 bases and the J gene lost 3 bases, with 15 bases spanning the gap. The CDR3 is made up of 15 amino acids. Germline-derived CDR1 and CDR2 are SNHLY and FYNNEI. The CDR3 protein is CASSTSITVGNTIYF. CDR3 nucleotide sequence: TGTGCCAGCAGCACCAGCATTACTGTTGGAAACACCATATATTTT.

The rearrangement joins TRBV5-1 to TRBJ2-2, with D possibly being TRBD2 (6 bases). This CDR3 contains 13 residues. Trimming removed 3 bases from V and 10 bases from J, with 13 bases in between. Germline V gene data show CDR1 as SGHRS and CDR2 as YFSETQ. The CDR3 coding sequence is TGCGCCAGCAGCTCGTCTGCTAGCGAGGAGCTGTTTTTT. Protein product: CASSSSASEELFF. Supplemented by reference TRBV5-1 and TRBJ2-2, the full variable domain reads KAGVTQTPRYLIKTRGQQVTLSCSPISGHRSVSWYQQTPGQGLQFLFEYFSETQRNKGNFPGRFSGRQFSNSRSEMNVSTLELGDSALYLCASSSSASEELFFGEGSRLTVL.

V and J are TRBV20-1 and TRBJ1-5; D is undetermined. V lost 1 base, J lost 2 bases, and 9 bases lay in between. This CDR3 has 14 residues. CDR1 is DFQATT and CDR2 is SNEGSKA in the germline V gene (reference sequence). The CDR3 DNA sequence: TGCAGTGCTAGAGGGGGTAGAGGCAATCAGCCCCAGCATTTT. Its translation is CSARGGRGNQPQHF.

This clonotype was seen many times. This chain uses TRBV10-3 with TRBJ1-5; D call uncertain. The ends were cut back, 0 bases at V and 3 bases at J, with 3 bases in the middle. The CDR3 extends over 13 amino acids. Germline V gene sequence: CDR1 ENHRY, CDR2 SYGVKD. CDR3 in amino acids: CAISESFNQPQHF. The CDR3, as DNA: TGTGCCATCAGTGAGTCGTTCAATCAGCCCCAGCATTTT.